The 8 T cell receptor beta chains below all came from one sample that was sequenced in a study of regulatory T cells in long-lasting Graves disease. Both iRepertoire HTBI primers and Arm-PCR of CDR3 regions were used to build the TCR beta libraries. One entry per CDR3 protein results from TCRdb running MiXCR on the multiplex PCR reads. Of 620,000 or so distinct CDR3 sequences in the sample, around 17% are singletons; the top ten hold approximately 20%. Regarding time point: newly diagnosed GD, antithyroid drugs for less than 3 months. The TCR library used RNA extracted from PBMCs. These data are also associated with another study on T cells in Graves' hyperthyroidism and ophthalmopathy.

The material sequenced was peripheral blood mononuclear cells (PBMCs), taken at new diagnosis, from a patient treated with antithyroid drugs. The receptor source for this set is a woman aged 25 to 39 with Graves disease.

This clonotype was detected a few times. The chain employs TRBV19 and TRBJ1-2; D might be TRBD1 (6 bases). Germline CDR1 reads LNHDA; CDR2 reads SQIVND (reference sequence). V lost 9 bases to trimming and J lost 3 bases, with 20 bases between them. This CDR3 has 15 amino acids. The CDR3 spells CASSLRGAVYYGYTF. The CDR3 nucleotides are TGTGCCAGCTCCTTGCGGGGGGCGGTTTACTATGGCTACACCTTC.

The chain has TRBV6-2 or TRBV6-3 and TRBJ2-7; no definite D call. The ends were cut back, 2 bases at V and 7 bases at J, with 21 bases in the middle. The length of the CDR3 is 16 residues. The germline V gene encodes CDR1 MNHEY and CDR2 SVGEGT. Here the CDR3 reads CASSYNLGVSTWEQYF. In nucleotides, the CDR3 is TGTGCCAGCAGTTACAATTTAGGTGTCTCTACTTGGGAGCAGTACTTC.

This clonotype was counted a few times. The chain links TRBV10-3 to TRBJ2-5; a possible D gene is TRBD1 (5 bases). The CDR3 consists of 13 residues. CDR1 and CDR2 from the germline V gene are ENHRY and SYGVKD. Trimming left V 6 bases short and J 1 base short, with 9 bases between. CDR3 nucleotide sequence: TGTGCCATCAGCCAGGGTCCCCAAGAGACCCAGTACTTC. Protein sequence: CAISQGPQETQYF.

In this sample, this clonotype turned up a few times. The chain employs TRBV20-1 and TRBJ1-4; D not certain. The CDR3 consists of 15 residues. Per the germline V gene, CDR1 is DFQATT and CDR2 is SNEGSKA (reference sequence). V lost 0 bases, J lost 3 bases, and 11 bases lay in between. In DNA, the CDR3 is TGCAGTGCTAGAGACAGGCAGGAGGCTAATGAAAAACTGTTTTTT. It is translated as CSARDRQEANEKLFF.

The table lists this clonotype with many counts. CDR3 region: CASSPTTGQDRHYYGYTF. The DNA of the CDR3 is TGCGCCAGCAGCCCCACAACAGGACAGGACAGGCATTACTATGGCTACACCTTC. J is TRBJ1-2 and V is TRBV5-1; 7 positions match TRBD1. With 4 bases clipped from V and 3 bases from J, the junction kept 18 bases outside the gene matches. Germline values: CDR1 SGHRS, CDR2 YFSETQ. CDR3 length: 18 amino acids. Combining the CDR3 with reference TRBV5-1 and TRBJ1-2 gives the whole variable domain KAGVTQTPRYLIKTRGQQVTLSCSPISGHRSVSWYQQTPGQGLQFLFEYFSETQRNKGNFPGRFSGRQFSNSRSEMNVSTLELGDSALYLCASSPTTGQDRHYYGYTFGSGTRLTVV.

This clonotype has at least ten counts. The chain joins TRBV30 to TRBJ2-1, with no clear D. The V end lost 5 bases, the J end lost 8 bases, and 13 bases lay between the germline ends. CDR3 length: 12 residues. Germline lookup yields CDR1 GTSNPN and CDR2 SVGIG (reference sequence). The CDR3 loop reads CAWGLAWYEQFF. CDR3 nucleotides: TGTGCCTGGGGGTTAGCTTGGTATGAGCAGTTCTTC.

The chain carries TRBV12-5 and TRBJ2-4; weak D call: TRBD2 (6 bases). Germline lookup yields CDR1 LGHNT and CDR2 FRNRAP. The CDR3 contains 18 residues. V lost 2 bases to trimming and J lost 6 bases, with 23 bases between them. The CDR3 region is CASGLTGTLSPGGNIQYF. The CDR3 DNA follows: TGTGCTAGTGGTTTGACGGGGACTCTCTCTCCTGGGGGAAACATTCAGTACTTC. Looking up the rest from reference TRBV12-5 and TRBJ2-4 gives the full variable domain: DARVTQTPRHKVTEMGQEVTMRCQPILGHNTVFWYRQTMMQGLELLAYFRNRAPLDDSGMPKDRFSAEMPDATLATLKIQPSEPRDSAVYFCASGLTGTLSPGGNIQYFGAGTRLSVL.

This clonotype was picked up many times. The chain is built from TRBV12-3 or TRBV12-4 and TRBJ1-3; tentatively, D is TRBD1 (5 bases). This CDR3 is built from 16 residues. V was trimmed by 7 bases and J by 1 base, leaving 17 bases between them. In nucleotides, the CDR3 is TGTGCCAGCACTCAGGGAAGGCGGTTGTCTGGAAACACCATATATTTT. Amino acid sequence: CASTQGRRLSGNTIYF.